This T cell receptor (beta chain) was recorded in a study of blood T cell repertoires in COVID-19. Profiling relied on immunoSEQ multiplex PCR, and the TCRdb table lists in-frame clones only, not all of them. The sample holds more than 200,000 clones; approximately 80% are singletons and the top ten take around 2%. Germline-derived CDR1 and CDR2 are ENHRY and SYGVKD. The CDR3 has 17 residues. The ends were cut back, 5 bases at V and 2 bases at J, with 19 bases in the middle. Specimen: PBMCs or T cells enriched from blood (not recorded which). V gene TRBV10-3 combines with J gene TRBJ1-5; D is perhaps TRBD1 (6 bases). The sequence was collected from a man in his fifties or sixties who had recovered from COVID-19. CDR3 protein: CAISPSHNRVGNQPQHF. The DNA of the CDR3 is TGTGCCATCAGTCCCTCGCATAACAGGGTAGGCAATCAGCCCCAGCATTTT.